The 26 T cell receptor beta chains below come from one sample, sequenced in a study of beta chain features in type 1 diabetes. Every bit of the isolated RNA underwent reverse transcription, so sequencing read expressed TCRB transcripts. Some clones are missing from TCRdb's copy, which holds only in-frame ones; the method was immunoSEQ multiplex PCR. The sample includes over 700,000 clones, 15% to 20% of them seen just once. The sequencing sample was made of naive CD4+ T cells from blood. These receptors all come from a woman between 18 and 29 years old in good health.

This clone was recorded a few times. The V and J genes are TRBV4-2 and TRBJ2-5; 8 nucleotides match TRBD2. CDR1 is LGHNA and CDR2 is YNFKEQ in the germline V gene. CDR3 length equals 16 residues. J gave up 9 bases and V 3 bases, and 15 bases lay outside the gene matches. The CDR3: CASSQYSNRGGAAQYF. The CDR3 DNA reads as TGTGCCAGCAGCCAGTATTCAAATCGGGGGGGAGCGGCCCAGTACTTC.

CDR3 in DNA: TGTGCCATCGGCGGCTCTGGAAACACCATATATTTT. Residues: CAIGGSGNTIYF. V and J are TRBV10-3 and TRBJ1-3; D gene ambiguous. Germline-derived CDR1 and CDR2 are ENHRY and SYGVKD. The CDR3 runs to 12 residues. V gave up 8 bases and J gave up 0 bases, with 5 bases separating them.

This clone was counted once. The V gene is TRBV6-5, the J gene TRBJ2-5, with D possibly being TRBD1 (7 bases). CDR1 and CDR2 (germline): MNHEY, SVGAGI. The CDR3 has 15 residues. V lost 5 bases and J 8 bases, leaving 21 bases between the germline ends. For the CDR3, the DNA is TGTGCCAGCAGTGCCGCGGACCTGACAGGGACTACCCAGTACTTC. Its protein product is CASSAADLTGTTQYF.

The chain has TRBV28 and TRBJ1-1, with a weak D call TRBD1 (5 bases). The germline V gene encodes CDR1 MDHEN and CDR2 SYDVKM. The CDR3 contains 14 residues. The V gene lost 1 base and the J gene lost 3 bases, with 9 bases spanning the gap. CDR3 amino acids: CASSLYSGDTEAFF. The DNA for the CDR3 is TGTGCCAGCAGTTTATATTCGGGGGACACTGAAGCTTTCTTT.

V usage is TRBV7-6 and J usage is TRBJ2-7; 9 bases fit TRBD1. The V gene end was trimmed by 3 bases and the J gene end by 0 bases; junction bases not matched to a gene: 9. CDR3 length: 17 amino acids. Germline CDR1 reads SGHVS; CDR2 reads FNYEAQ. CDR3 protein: CASSFSPPGQGSYEQYF. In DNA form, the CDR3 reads TGTGCCAGCAGCTTTTCACCTCCGGGACAGGGCTCCTACGAGCAGTACTTC.

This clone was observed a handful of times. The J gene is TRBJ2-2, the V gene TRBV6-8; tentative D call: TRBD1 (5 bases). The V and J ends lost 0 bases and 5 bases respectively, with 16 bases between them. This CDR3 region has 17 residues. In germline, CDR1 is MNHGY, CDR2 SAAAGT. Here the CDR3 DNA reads TGTGCCAGCAGTTACTCAGGGGATTGGGCGAGAACCGGGGAGCTGTTTTTT. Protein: CASSYSGDWARTGELFF.

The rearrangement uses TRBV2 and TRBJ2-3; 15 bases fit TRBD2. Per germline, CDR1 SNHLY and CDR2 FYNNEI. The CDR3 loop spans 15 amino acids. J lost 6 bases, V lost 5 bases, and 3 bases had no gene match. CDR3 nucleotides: TGTGCCAGCAGTTACGGGACTAGCGGGAGGGATACGCAGTATTTT. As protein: CASSYGTSGRDTQYF.

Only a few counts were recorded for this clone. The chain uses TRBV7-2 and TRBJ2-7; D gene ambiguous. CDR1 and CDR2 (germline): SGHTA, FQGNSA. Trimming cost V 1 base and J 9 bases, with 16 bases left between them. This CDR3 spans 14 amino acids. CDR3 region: CASSLGVWGIGQYF. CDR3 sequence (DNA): TGTGCCAGCAGCTTAGGGGTTTGGGGAATAGGGCAGTACTTC.

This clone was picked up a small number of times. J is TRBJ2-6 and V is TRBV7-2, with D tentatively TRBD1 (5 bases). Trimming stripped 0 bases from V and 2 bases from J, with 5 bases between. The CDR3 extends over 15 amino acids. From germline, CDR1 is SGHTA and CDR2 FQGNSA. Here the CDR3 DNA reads TGTGCCAGCAGCTTAGCGACAGCTGGGGCCAACGTCCTGACTTTC. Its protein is CASSLATAGANVLTF.

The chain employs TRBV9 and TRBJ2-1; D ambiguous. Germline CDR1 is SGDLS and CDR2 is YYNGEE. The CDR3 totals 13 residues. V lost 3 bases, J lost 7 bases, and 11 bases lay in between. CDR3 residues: CASSAHVGNEQFF. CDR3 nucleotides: TGTGCCAGCAGCGCCCATGTGGGGAATGAGCAGTTCTTC.

CDR3 nucleotide sequence: TGCGCCAGCAGCTTGGAATTCGCGACAGATACGCAGTATTTT. Translation: CASSLEFATDTQYF. This chain uses TRBV5-1 with TRBJ2-3, with D hard to call. The CDR3 has 14 residues. CDR1 and CDR2 (germline): SGHRS, YFSETQ. The V end lost 0 bases, the J end lost 3 bases, and 8 bases lay between the germline ends.

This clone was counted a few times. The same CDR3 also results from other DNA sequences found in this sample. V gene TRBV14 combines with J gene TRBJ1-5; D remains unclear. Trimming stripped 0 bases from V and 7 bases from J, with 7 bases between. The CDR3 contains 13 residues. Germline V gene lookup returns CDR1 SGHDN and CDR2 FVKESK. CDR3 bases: TGTGCCAGCAGCCAAGACCTACTACAGCCCCAGCATTTT. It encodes CASSQDLLQPQHF. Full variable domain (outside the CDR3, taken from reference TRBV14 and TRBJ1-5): EAGVTQFPSHSVIEKGQTVTLRCDPISGHDNLYWYRRVMGKEIKFLLHFVKESKQDESGMPNNRFLAERTGGTYSTLKVQPAELEDSGVYFCASSQDLLQPQHFGDGTRLSIL.

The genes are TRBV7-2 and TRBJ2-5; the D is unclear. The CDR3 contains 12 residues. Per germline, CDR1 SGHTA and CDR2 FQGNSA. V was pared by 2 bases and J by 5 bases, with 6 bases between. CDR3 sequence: CASSLNVETQYF. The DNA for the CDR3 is TGTGCCAGCAGCTTAAACGTGGAGACCCAGTACTTC. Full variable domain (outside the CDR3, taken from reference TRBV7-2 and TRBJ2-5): GAGVSQSPSNKVTEKGKDVELRCDPISGHTALYWYRQSLGQGLEFLIYFQGNSAPDKSGLPSDRFSAERTGGSVSTLTIQRTQQEDSAVYLCASSLNVETQYFGPGTRLLVL.

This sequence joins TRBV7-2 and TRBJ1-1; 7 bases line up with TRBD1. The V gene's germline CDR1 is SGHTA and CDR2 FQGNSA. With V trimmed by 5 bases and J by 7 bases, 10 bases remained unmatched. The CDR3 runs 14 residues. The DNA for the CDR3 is TGTGCCAGCAGCCCCCGACAGGGTCCAAATGAAGCTTTCTTT. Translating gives CASSPRQGPNEAFF.

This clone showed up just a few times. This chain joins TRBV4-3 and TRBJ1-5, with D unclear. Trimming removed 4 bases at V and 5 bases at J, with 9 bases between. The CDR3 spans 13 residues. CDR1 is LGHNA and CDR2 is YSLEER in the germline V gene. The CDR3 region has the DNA TGCGCCAGCAGCCCCGTGGCGTATCAGCCCCAGCATTTT. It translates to CASSPVAYQPQHF.

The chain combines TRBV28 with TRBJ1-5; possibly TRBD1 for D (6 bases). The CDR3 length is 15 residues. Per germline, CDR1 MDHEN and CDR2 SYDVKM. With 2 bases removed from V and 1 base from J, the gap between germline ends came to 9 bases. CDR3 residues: CASSLRGTSNQPQHF. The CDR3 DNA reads TGTGCCAGCAGTTTAAGGGGGACGAGCAATCAGCCCCAGCATTTT.

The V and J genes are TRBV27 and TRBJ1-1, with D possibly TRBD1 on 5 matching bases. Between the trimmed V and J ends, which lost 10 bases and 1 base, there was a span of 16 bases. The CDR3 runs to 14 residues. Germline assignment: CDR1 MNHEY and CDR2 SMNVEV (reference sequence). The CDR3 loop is CANTGPRGNTEAFF. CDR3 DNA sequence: TGTGCCAACACGGGACCGAGGGGGAACACTGAAGCTTTCTTT.

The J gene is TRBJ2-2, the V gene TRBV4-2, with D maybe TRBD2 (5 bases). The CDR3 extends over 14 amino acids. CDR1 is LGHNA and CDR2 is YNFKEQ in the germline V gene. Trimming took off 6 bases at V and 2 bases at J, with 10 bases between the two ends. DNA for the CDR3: TGTGCCAGCAGTCATGGGAGCAACACCGGGGAGCTGTTTTTT. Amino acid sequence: CASSHGSNTGELFF.

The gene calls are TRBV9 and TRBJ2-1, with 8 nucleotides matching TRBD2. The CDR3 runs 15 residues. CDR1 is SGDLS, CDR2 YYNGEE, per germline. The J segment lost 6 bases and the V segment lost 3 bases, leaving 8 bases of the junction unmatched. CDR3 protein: CASSEGSGRANEQFF. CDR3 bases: TGTGCCAGCAGCGAGGGGAGCGGGAGAGCCAATGAGCAGTTCTTC.

The CDR3: CASSLFLSQGRGNTEAFF. CDR3 DNA: TGCGCCAGCAGCTTGTTCCTGTCACAGGGGCGCGGGAACACTGAAGCTTTCTTT. The chain recombines TRBV5-1 with TRBJ1-1, with 7 bases lining up with TRBD1. In germline, CDR1 is SGHRS, CDR2 YFSETQ. J was trimmed by 1 base and V by 1 base; bases with no gene match: 13. The CDR3 sequence is 18 residues long.

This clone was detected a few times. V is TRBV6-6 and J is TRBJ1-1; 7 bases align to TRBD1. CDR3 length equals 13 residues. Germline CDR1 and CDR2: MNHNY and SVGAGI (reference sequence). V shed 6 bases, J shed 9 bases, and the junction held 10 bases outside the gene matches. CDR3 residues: CASSGRTGDQAFF. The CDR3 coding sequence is TGTGCCAGCAGCGGCCGGACAGGCGACCAAGCTTTCTTT.

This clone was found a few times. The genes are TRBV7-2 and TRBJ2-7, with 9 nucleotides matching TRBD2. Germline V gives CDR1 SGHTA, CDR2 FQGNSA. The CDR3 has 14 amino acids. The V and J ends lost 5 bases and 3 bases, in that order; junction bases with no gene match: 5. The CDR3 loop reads CASSPTSGLYEQYF. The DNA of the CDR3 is TGTGCCAGCAGCCCCACTAGCGGGCTCTACGAGCAGTACTTC.

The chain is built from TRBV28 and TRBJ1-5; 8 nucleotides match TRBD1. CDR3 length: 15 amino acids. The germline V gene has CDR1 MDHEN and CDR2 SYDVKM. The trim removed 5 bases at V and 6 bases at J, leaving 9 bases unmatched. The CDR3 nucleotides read TGTGCCAGCAGTCGATCGGACAGGGTTTTTCAGCCCCAGCATTTT. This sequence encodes CASSRSDRVFQPQHF.

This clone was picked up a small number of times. CDR3 in amino acids: CAISESERGRAFF. The DNA for the CDR3 is TGTGCCATCAGTGAGTCCGAGAGGGGACGGGCTTTCTTT. This rearrangement joins TRBV10-3 to TRBJ1-1; a weak D match, TRBD1 (5 bases). V lost 0 bases to trimming and J lost 11 bases, with 13 bases between them. This CDR3 has 13 amino acids. Per the germline V gene, CDR1 is ENHRY and CDR2 is SYGVKD.

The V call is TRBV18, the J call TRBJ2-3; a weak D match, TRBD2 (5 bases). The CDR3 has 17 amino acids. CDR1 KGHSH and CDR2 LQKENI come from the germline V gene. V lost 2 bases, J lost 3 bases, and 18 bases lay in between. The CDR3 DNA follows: TGTGCCAGCTCACCAAATGACTACGGGGTATGGACAGATACGCAGTATTTT. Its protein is CASSPNDYGVWTDTQYF.

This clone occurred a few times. The CDR3 coding sequence is TGTGCCAGCGGCCCGGACCTTAAAGAGACCCAGTACTTC. It yields the protein CASGPDLKETQYF. This chain joins TRBV5-4 and TRBJ2-5; D ambiguous. This CDR3 has 13 amino acids. Germline loops: CDR1 SGHNT, CDR2 YYREEE (reference sequence). Trimming took off 7 bases at V and 3 bases at J, with 13 bases between the two ends.